The present T cell receptor (beta chain) was sequenced within a study of PD-L1 blockade in urothelial cancer. In the study overall: Bladder-origin urothelial cancer in males covered twenty-five of 29 patients. Across blood samples, T cells had a median count of roughly 140,000.

Time point indicated: pretreatment peripheral blood. PCRs were each spiked with synthetic TCR analog templates. Measured with immunoSEQ multiplex PCR; TCRdb has only the in-frame clones, and not every one. The sample yields about 130,000 clones, roughly 83% seen once. CDR3 length: 14 amino acids. Trimming removed 6 bases from V and 4 bases from J, with 15 bases in between. Germline V CDR1 and CDR2: MGHDK, SYGVNS. This specimen consisted of PBMCs, obtained around atezolizumab (anti-PD-L1) treatment. The source is a middle-aged man with urothelial cancer. The gene calls are TRBV25-1 and TRBJ1-1; D perhaps matches TRBD1 (5 bases). The CDR3 DNA follows: TGTGCCAGCAGCGATCGGGGGTTGGGCACTGAAGCTTTCTTT. It codes for CASSDRGLGTEAFF.